This is a list of T cell receptor beta chains from one sample in a study of OX40 agonist ivuxolimab in advanced cancers. TCRdb's table, derived via immunoSEQ multiplex PCR, lists solely in-frame clones and lacks some. The table has approximately 94,000 clones, 89% seen once; the top ten hold approximately 0.16%. This specimen consisted of CD4+ or CD8+ T cells sorted from blood, obtained in a trial of the OX40 agonist ivuxolimab. The receptors shown here come from an adult with an advanced solid tumor such as melanoma, head and neck, liver or kidney cancer. CDR3s include the opening cysteine and the closing phenylalanine or tryptophan. The order of the fields is CDR3 length, D gene, clone size, V gene, J gene, CDR3 protein, CDR3 DNA. D genes are given only for firm matches. Clone sizes are given selectively: once, few, many, or a class where the clone is expanded.

15	TRBD1	NA	TRBV5-8	TRBJ1-5	CASSAPGGPNQPQHF	TGTGCCAGCAGCGCCCCAGGGGGTCCCAATCAGCCCCAGCATTTT
15	NA	few	TRBV9	TRBJ2-2	CASSPRAGNTGELFF	TGTGCCAGCAGCCCCCGCGCGGGGAACACCGGGGAGCTGTTTTTT
15	NA	NA	TRBV7-9	TRBJ1-4	CASSLAWGGREKLFF	TGTGCCAGCAGCTTAGCTTGGGGCGGGCGAGAAAAACTGTTTTTT
16	NA	NA	TRBV4-1	TRBJ2-7	CASSQDSGERSYEQYF	TGCGCCAGCAGCCAAGACTCGGGAGAGCGGTCGTACGAGCAGTACTTC
15	NA	NA	TRBV4-1	TRBJ2-1	CASSLLANSYNEQFF	TGCGCCAGCAGCCTCCTAGCGAATAGCTACAATGAGCAGTTCTTC
15	TRBD1	NA	TRBV27	TRBJ2-7	CASRPGTGNSYEQYF	TGTGCCAGCAGACCCGGGACAGGGAACTCCTACGAGCAGTACTTC
15	TRBD2	once	TRBV7-2	TRBJ2-1	CATPVTSGRGNEQFF	TGTGCCACCCCCGTGACTAGCGGGAGGGGGAATGAGCAGTTCTTC
15	TRBD2	NA	TRBV5-1	TRBJ2-7	CASSLLLRGSGEQYF	TGCGCCAGCAGCTTGCTTTTGCGGGGGTCGGGGGAGCAGTACTTC
15	NA	NA	TRBV4-1	TRBJ2-2	CASSQDWTTPGELFF	TGCGCCAGCAGCCAAGATTGGACCACACCCGGGGAGCTGTTTTTT
12	NA	NA	TRBV29-1	TRBJ1-6	CSVEDWGGPLHF	TGCAGCGTTGAAGATTGGGGTGGACCCCTCCACTTT
15	TRBD1	NA	TRBV6-1	TRBJ2-7	CASSVDRFGRYEQYF	TGTGCCAGCAGTGTGGACAGGTTTGGACGCTACGAGCAGTACTTC
12	NA	NA	TRBV28	TRBJ1-5	CASGEVNQPQHF	TGTGCCAGCGGCGAAGTCAATCAGCCCCAGCATTTT
15	NA	NA	TRBV11-3	TRBJ2-2	CASSPRGPRPLELFF	TGTGCCAGCAGTCCAAGGGGTCCAAGGCCCCTGGAGCTGTTTTTT
14	NA	NA	TRBV30	TRBJ2-3	CAWSLVEGGGTQYF	TGTGCCTGGAGTTTAGTTGAGGGAGGGGGTACGCAGTATTTT
15	TRBD1	NA	TRBV5-1	TRBJ2-7	CASIKDSTGYYEQYF	TGCGCCAGCATCAAGGACTCGACAGGGTACTACGAGCAGTACTTC
16	TRBD2	NA	TRBV5-8	TRBJ2-3	CASSLGTSGRTDTQYF	TGTGCCAGCAGCTTGGGGACTAGCGGGAGGACAGATACGCAGTATTTT
14	NA	NA	TRBV6-6	TRBJ1-1	CASSYSILNTEAFF	TGTGCCAGCAGTTACTCAATCTTGAACACTGAAGCTTTCTTT
16	NA	NA	TRBV4-1	TRBJ1-3	CASSQGRGSLGNTIYF	TGCGCCAGCAGCCAAGGGAGAGGGTCCCTCGGAAACACCATATATTTT
15	TRBD1	NA	TRBV5-4	TRBJ1-1	CASSSTLQGGTEAFF	TGTGCCAGCAGCTCGACTTTACAGGGGGGAACTGAAGCTTTCTTT
15	NA	NA	TRBV7-8	TRBJ2-1	CASSLVRVGYNEQFF	TGTGCCAGCAGCTTAGTAAGGGTTGGCTACAATGAGCAGTTCTTC
15	NA	NA	TRBV30	TRBJ1-6	CAWRGDNHYNSPLHF	TGTGCCTGGAGGGGGGACAACCACTATAATTCACCCCTCCACTTT
13	NA	NA	TRBV2	TRBJ2-6	CASKGRGANVLTF	TGTGCCAGCAAGGGTCGTGGGGCCAACGTCCTGACTTTC
12	NA	NA	TRBV30	TRBJ1-2	CAWRSLNYGYTF	TGTGCCTGGAGGAGTCTAAACTATGGCTACACCTTC
18	TRBD2	NA	TRBV10-3	TRBJ2-1	CAIRGTSGNPSAYNEQFF	TGTGCCATCAGGGGGACTAGCGGGAACCCCTCAGCCTACAATGAACAGTTCTTC
14	NA	NA	TRBV5-1	TRBJ2-2	CASRTDNIAGELFF	TGCGCCAGCCGGACGGACAATATAGCCGGGGAGCTGTTTTTT
15	NA	once	TRBV6-1	TRBJ2-3	CASSEALRTPDTQYF	TGTGCCAGCAGTGAAGCCCTCAGGACTCCAGATACGCAGTATTTT